This T cell receptor beta chain was retrieved from a study of T cell changes during pregnancy in multiple sclerosis. Clones were read by immunoSEQ multiplex PCR, and TCRdb kept only the in-frame ones, dropping some. This table has around 88,000 clones, around 92% appearing once. Germline V lookup: CDR1 MNHNS, CDR2 SASEGT. The V end was cut by 5 bases, the J end by 7 bases, with 7 bases between. The CDR3 is 11 residues long. The specimen comprised peripheral blood, sampled after pregnancy. This TCR was sampled from a female donor in good health, enrolled as a control in a pregnancy study. The chain uses TRBV6-1 and TRBJ2-3; D may be TRBD2 (5 bases). DNA for the CDR3: TGTGCCAGCAGTATAGCGAATACGCAGTATTTT. Amino acids: CASSIANTQYF.